These T cell receptor beta chains were read from a single sample in a study of T cell responses to AZD1222 COVID-19 vaccine. Produced via immunoSEQ multiplex PCR; TCRdb's table is partial and in-frame only. The sample records approximately 120,000 clones, approximately 89% being singletons. Sequenced material: peripheral blood, taken 28 days after the second AZD1222 dose. The origin of the receptors is an adult who received the AZD1222 COVID-19 vaccine. The CDR3 runs from the conserved cysteine through the conserved F or W. The order of the fields is clone size, D gene, J gene, V gene, CDR3 protein, CDR3 DNA. A D gene is named only where the DNA matches it firmly. Size is omitted from some rows. Given values are once, few, many or a class for expanded clones.

. TRBD2 TRBJ2-5 TRBV5-5 CASSLAGGGQETQYF TGTGCCAGCAGCTTGGCCGGGGGGGGCCAAGAGACCCAGTACTTC
few TRBD1 TRBJ1-4 TRBV5-1 CASSIDRQGAYATNEKLFF TGCGCCAGCAGCATAGACCGACAGGGGGCGTATGCAACTAATGAAAAACTGTTTTTT
. . TRBJ1-4 TRBV5-4 CASSLGEKLFF TGTGCCAGCAGCTTGGGTGAAAAACTGTTTTTT
. TRBD1 TRBJ1-5 TRBV7-9 CASSQQGFGDQPQHF TGTGCCAGCAGCCAACAGGGGTTCGGGGATCAGCCCCAGCATTTT
. . TRBJ1-1 TRBV2 CASRDRNTEAFF TGTGCCAGCAGGGACAGAAACACTGAAGCTTTCTTT
. . TRBJ2-7 TRBV7-9 CASSYLDSYEQYF TGTGCCAGCAGCTACCTCGACAGCTACGAGCAGTACTTC
. . TRBJ1-5 TRBV5-6 CASSLGPPNQPQHF TGTGCCAGCAGCTTAGGTCCCCCCAATCAGCCCCAGCATTTT
once . TRBJ1-3 TRBV7-2 CASSLVAEESGNTIYF TGTGCCAGCAGCTTAGTTGCGGAAGAGTCTGGAAACACCATATATTTT
. TRBD1 TRBJ2-3 TRBV6-5 CASLGRDREPDTQYF TGTGCCAGCCTAGGTCGGGACAGGGAGCCAGATACGCAGTATTTT
. TRBD2 TRBJ2-7 TRBV7-7 CASSPGLEWDEQYF TGTGCCAGCAGCCCAGGACTAGAGTGGGACGAGCAGTACTTC
once TRBD1 TRBJ2-3 TRBV24-1 CATGQDTDTQYF TGTGCCACCGGACAGGACACAGATACGCAGTATTTT
. TRBD2 TRBJ2-7 TRBV6-2/TRBV6-3 CASSASGGTHHRGQYF TGTGCCAGCAGCGCCTCGGGAGGGACCCACCATCGCGGGCAGTACTTC
. . TRBJ2-7 TRBV29-1 CSVVQGGFYEQYF TGCAGCGTTGTCCAGGGGGGATTCTACGAGCAGTACTTC
few . TRBJ1-5 TRBV10-3 CAISGSNQPQHF TGTGCCATCAGCGGAAGCAATCAGCCCCAGCATTTT
. . TRBJ1-1 TRBV21-1 CASSKAQNTEAFF TGTGCCAGCAGCAAAGCACAGAACACTGAAGCTTTCTTT
. . TRBJ2-1 TRBV10-3 CAISAGSSSYNEQFF TGTGCCATCAGTGCAGGGAGCAGCTCCTACAATGAGCAGTTCTTC
. . TRBJ1-1 TRBV5-1 CASSYGQNINTEAFF TGCGCCAGCAGCTATGGACAGAATATAAACACTGAAGCTTTCTTT
. . TRBJ1-3 TRBV6-1 CASSEAWRSRSGNTIYF TGTGCCAGCAGTGAAGCCTGGCGAAGCCGCTCTGGAAACACCATATATTTT
. . TRBJ2-3 TRBV5-5 CASSLDARATDTQYF TGTGCCAGCAGCTTGGACGCCAGGGCGACAGATACGCAGTATTTT
. TRBD1 TRBJ1-2 TRBV28 CASSMGQVTDYGYTF TGTGCCAGCAGTATGGGACAGGTCACTGACTATGGCTACACCTTC
. . TRBJ2-3 TRBV18 CASSPTQDTQYF TGTGCCAGCTCACCAACGCAGGATACGCAGTATTTT
. . TRBJ1-1 TRBV10-3 CAIRDPGLPNTEAFF TGTGCCATCAGGGACCCGGGGCTACCGAACACTGAAGCTTTCTTT
. TRBD1 TRBJ1-4 TRBV28 CASTIDQGAGYEKLFF TGTGCCAGCACTATAGACCAGGGGGCAGGGTATGAAAAACTGTTTTTT
. . TRBJ2-3 TRBV7-3 CASSSHLAADTQYF TGTGCCAGCAGCTCTCATCTAGCCGCAGATACGCAGTATTTT
. . TRBJ1-5 TRBV19 CASSLGTPSQPQHF TGTGCCAGTAGTCTCGGGACCCCCTCCCAGCCCCAGCATTTT
. TRBD1 TRBJ2-7 TRBV27 CASSLQGALGEQYF TGTGCCAGCAGTCTACAGGGGGCGCTGGGGGAGCAGTACTTC
. . TRBJ2-1 TRBV18 CASSPRQANEQFF TGTGCCAGCTCACCACGACAGGCCAATGAGCAGTTCTTC
. . TRBJ1-1 TRBV12-3/TRBV12-4 CASSLMGDTEAFF TGTGCCAGCAGCTTGATGGGGGATACTGAAGCTTTCTTT
. . TRBJ1-2 TRBV7-2 CASSLALPFNYGYTF TGTGCCAGCAGCTTAGCGCTTCCTTTTAACTATGGCTACACCTTC
. TRBD1 TRBJ1-2 TRBV4-1 CASSQDLQDRYGYTF TGCGCCAGCAGCCAAGATCTTCAGGACAGGTATGGCTACACCTTC
. . TRBJ1-1 TRBV5-6 CASRRMTVNTEAFF TGTGCCAGCAGGAGGATGACAGTGAACACTGAAGCTTTCTTT
. . TRBJ2-3 TRBV24-1 CATSDGSTDTQYF TGTGCCACCAGTGATGGGAGCACAGATACGCAGTATTTT
. TRBD1 TRBJ1-1 TRBV7-8 CASSSLDRGDTEAFF TGTGCCAGCAGCTCTTTGGACAGGGGTGACACTGAAGCTTTCTTT
. TRBD1 TRBJ2-5 TRBV5-6 CASSPDRVETQYF TGTGCCAGCAGCCCGGACAGGGTAGAGACCCAGTACTTC
. TRBD1 TRBJ2-7 TRBV5-1 CASSPDGQGYEQYF TGCGCCAGCAGCCCAGACGGACAGGGCTACGAGCAGTACTTC
. . TRBJ1-3 TRBV29-1 CSVELRGGGNTIYF TGCAGCGTTGAATTGAGGGGGGGCGGAAACACCATATATTTT
. . TRBJ2-1 TRBV28 CASRSDGGLFGNEQFF TGTGCCAGCAGATCCGATGGGGGCCTCTTCGGGAATGAGCAGTTCTTC
few . TRBJ1-1 TRBV7-3 CASSARQAPEGWTEAFF TGTGCCAGCAGCGCGAGACAGGCCCCAGAGGGGTGGACTGAAGCTTTCTTT
. . TRBJ1-1 TRBV7-2 CASSLWTENTEAFF TGTGCCAGCAGCTTGTGGACAGAGAACACTGAAGCTTTCTTT
. . TRBJ2-5 TRBV7-7 CASSFPLGTIGLETQYF TGTGCCAGCAGCTTTCCCCTGGGGACAATTGGCCTAGAGACCCAGTACTTC
. . TRBJ1-1 TRBV5-4 CASSLGPSNTEAFF TGTGCCAGCAGCCTTGGACCGTCGAACACTGAAGCTTTCTTT
. . TRBJ2-1 TRBV5-1 CASSLAPQSYNEQFF TGCGCCAGCAGCTTGGCCCCCCAGAGTTACAATGAGCAGTTCTTC
. TRBD2 TRBJ2-2 TRBV5-1 CASRRTAGAPTGELFF TGCGCCAGCAGAAGGACAGCGGGGGCTCCGACCGGGGAGCTGTTTTTT
. . TRBJ1-2 TRBV28 CASSLRPLGLWGYTF TGTGCCAGCAGTTTACGGCCCCTGGGCCTATGGGGCTACACCTTC
. . TRBJ1-2 TRBV6-5 CASSTNYGYTF TGTGCCAGCAGTACGAACTATGGCTACACCTTC
. TRBD1 TRBJ2-1 TRBV19 CASMTQGKAYNEQFF TGTGCCAGTATGACACAGGGGAAAGCCTACAATGAGCAGTTCTTC
. . TRBJ2-2 TRBV5-1 CASSPPSDTGELFF TGCGCCAGCAGCCCCCCTTCAGACACCGGGGAGCTGTTTTTT
. . TRBJ2-5 TRBV7-6 CASQGGPQETQYF TGTGCCAGCCAGGGCGGGCCTCAAGAGACCCAGTACTTC